Listed below are T cell receptor beta chains from one sample, sequenced in a study of T cells in Graves' hyperthyroidism and ophthalmopathy. TCRdb independently ran MiXCR on the multiplex PCR reads; one entry per CDR3 protein. The sample includes roughly 500,000 distinct CDR3 sequences, approximately 48% of them seen just once. The sample comprised peripheral blood or thyroid tissue (not recorded which). These TCRs come from an adult woman with Graves' disease, either hyperthyroidism or ophthalmopathy (not recorded which). Each CDR3 is given with its conserved first and last residue. D genes are given only for firm matches. For some rows the clone size is stated as once, few or many, or as a class when expanded; others skip it.

v_gene	j_gene	d_gene	abundance	CDR3aa	CDR3nt
TRBV20-1	TRBJ1-1	-	many	CSAGDGRTEAFF	TGCAGTGCTGGCGACGGACGGACTGAAGCTTTCTTT
TRBV7-2	TRBJ2-5	TRBD2	-	CASSSTSGRRGRTQYF	TGTGCCAGCAGCTCAACTAGCGGGAGGAGGGGACGGACCCAGTACTTC
TRBV2	TRBJ2-7	-	-	CASNDGLAPITNEQYF	TGTGCCAGCAATGACGGTCTAGCGCCGATAACTAACGAGCAGTACTTC
TRBV25-1	TRBJ1-1	TRBD1	once	CASSAVFSGTGGRNTEAFF	TGTGCCAGCAGTGCCGTATTTTCCGGGACAGGGGGTAGGAACACTGAAGCTTTCTTT
TRBV5-6	TRBJ2-5	TRBD1	many	CASDLQGALGTQYF	TGTGCCAGCGACCTACAGGGGGCTCTGGGGACCCAGTACTTC
TRBV20-1	TRBJ2-2	-	-	CSARPTGNTRELFF	TGCAGTGCTAGACCCACAGGGAACACCAGGGAGCTGTTTTTT
TRBV7-2	TRBJ1-1	TRBD1	-	CASTGEGTGVTEAFF	TGTGCCAGCACCGGGGAAGGGACAGGAGTCACTGAAGCTTTCTTT
TRBV7-2	TRBJ1-4	-	many	CASSLAGVEKLFF	TGTGCCAGCAGCTTAGCAGGGGTTGAAAAACTGTTTTTT
TRBV7-8	TRBJ2-7	TRBD1	-	CASSYPGTANYEQYF	TGTGCCAGCAGTTACCCCGGGACAGCGAACTACGAGCAGTACTTC
TRBV6-5	TRBJ1-5	-	many	CASSYSTGGNQPQHF	TGTGCCAGCAGTTACTCAACGGGGGGCAATCAGCCCCAGCATTTT
TRBV7-9	TRBJ1-5	-	once	CASSSLDGNQPQHF	TGTGCCAGCAGCTCCCTCGACGGAAATCAGCCCCAGCATTTT
TRBV25-1	TRBJ2-5	-	-	CASTLLGSRETQYF	TGTGCCAGCACCCTTCTCGGGAGTCGAGAGACCCAGTACTTC
TRBV12-3/TRBV12-4	TRBJ1-5	TRBD1	many	CASKGQGSQGQPQHF	TGTGCCAGCAAGGGACAGGGCTCGCAAGGCCAGCCCCAGCATTTT
TRBV10-3	TRBJ1-5	-	many	CAISEGSNQPQHF	TGTGCCATCAGTGAGGGGAGCAATCAGCCCCAGCATTTT
TRBV20-1	TRBJ1-1	-	many	CSAPRGTVNTEAFF	TGCAGTGCTCCTAGGGGTACAGTCAACACTGAAGCTTTCTTT
TRBV7-2	TRBJ2-7	TRBD1	-	CASSYDRGRYEQYF	TGTGCCAGCAGCTATGACAGGGGAAGGTACGAGCAGTACTTC
TRBV7-2	TRBJ2-7	TRBD2	many	CASSWKGRELPGYF	TGTGCCAGCAGCTGGAAAGGGCGGGAGCTCCCTGGGTACTTC
TRBV19	TRBJ1-6	TRBD1	many	CASSTWGQGESPLHF	TGTGCCAGTAGTACCTGGGGACAGGGGGAATCACCCCTCCACTTT
TRBV11-2	TRBJ2-5	TRBD1	-	CASVETGQGAAETQYF	TGTGCCAGCGTAGAGACGGGACAGGGGGCGGCAGAGACCCAGTACTTC
TRBV9	TRBJ1-6	-	-	CASNLDAQPNSPLHF	TGTGCCAGCAACCTGGACGCACAGCCTAATTCACCCCTCCACTTT
TRBV11-2	TRBJ1-4	-	many	CASSRDSHNEKLFF	TGTGCCAGCAGCCGAGACAGCCATAATGAAAAACTGTTTTTT
TRBV29-1	TRBJ1-2	-	many	CSATNGGPYGYTF	TGCAGCGCTACTAACGGGGGACCTTATGGCTACACCTTC
TRBV20-1	TRBJ1-2	TRBD1	-	CSARQGDSYGYTF	TGCAGTGCTAGACAGGGGGACAGCTATGGCTACACCTTC
TRBV7-8	TRBJ2-7	TRBD1	many	CASSLNRDSYEQYF	TGTGCCAGCAGCCTGAACCGGGACAGCTACGAGCAGTACTTC
TRBV7-9	TRBJ2-2	-	many	CASSPLIGAVTGELFF	TGTGCCAGCAGCCCCCTAATTGGGGCGGTCACCGGGGAGCTGTTTTTT
TRBV7-9	TRBJ1-2	-	-	CASSSTGVGRGYTF	TGTGCCAGCAGCTCGACAGGAGTCGGTCGCGGCTACACCTTC
TRBV9	TRBJ1-5	TRBD1	once	CASSVAGGQETQHF	TGTGCCAGCAGCGTAGCAGGGGGCCAAGAGACCCAGCATTTT
TRBV15	TRBJ1-5	-	once	CATSRSPGDQPQHF	TGTGCCACCAGCAGAAGTCCTGGGGATCAGCCCCAGCATTTT
TRBV5-1	TRBJ1-2	TRBD1	few	CASSRNRDSYGYTF	TGCGCCAGCAGCCGTAACCGGGACAGCTATGGCTACACCTTC
TRBV29-1	TRBJ2-7	-	many	CSVEDGWEQYF	TGCAGCGTTGAAGACGGGTGGGAGCAGTACTTC
TRBV7-8	TRBJ1-1	-	-	CASSPIDTEAFF	TGTGCCAGCAGCCCCATCGACACTGAAGCTTTCTTT
TRBV7-9	TRBJ1-1	-	few	CASSTYRDPTEAFF	TGTGCCAGCAGCACATACAGGGATCCAACTGAAGCTTTCTTT
TRBV20-1	TRBJ2-7	TRBD1	once	CSAQPPGQGYEQYF	TGCAGTGCTCAACCCCCGGGACAGGGCTACGAGCAGTACTTC
TRBV10-3	TRBJ1-1	-	-	CAISGRQGSLVNTEAFF	TGTGCCATCAGCGGCAGACAAGGGTCGCTGGTGAACACTGAAGCTTTCTTT
TRBV28	TRBJ1-2	-	once	CASGLPRGGNYGYTF	TGTGCCAGCGGTCTACCAAGAGGGGGTAACTATGGCTACACCTTC
TRBV5-6	TRBJ2-6	TRBD1	-	CASSTGTGTNVLTF	TGTGCCAGCAGCACCGGGACAGGTACCAACGTCCTGACTTTC
TRBV7-9	TRBJ2-7	TRBD1	-	CASSLGDSEAYEQYF	TGTGCCAGCAGCTTAGGGGACAGCGAAGCCTACGAGCAGTACTTC
TRBV29-1	TRBJ1-2	-	few	CSVDDVYGYTF	TGCAGCGTTGATGACGTCTATGGCTACACCTTC
TRBV29-1	TRBJ2-1	-	few	CSAGAGYNEQFF	TGCAGCGCTGGGGCGGGTTACAATGAGCAGTTCTTC
TRBV2	TRBJ2-6	TRBD1	once	CATAEGRDRVHFGANVLTF	TGTGCCACCGCTGAAGGCCGAGACAGGGTTCACTTTGGGGCCAACGTCCTGACTTTC
TRBV2	TRBJ1-4	-	-	CASSLSFGDNEKLFF	TGTGCCAGCAGTCTAAGTTTCGGAGATAATGAAAAACTGTTTTTT
TRBV28	TRBJ1-5	-	once	CASKLVRNSNQPQHF	TGTGCCAGCAAGTTAGTGAGAAATAGCAATCAGCCCCAGCATTTT
TRBV5-4	TRBJ2-5	TRBD2	-	CASSAGRVGETQYF	TGTGCCAGCAGCGCTGGGAGGGTTGGAGAGACCCAGTACTTC
TRBV14	TRBJ2-5	TRBD1	-	CASSSGQGPQETQYF	TGTGCCAGCTCCTCGGGACAGGGACCCCAAGAGACCCAGTACTTC
TRBV10-3	TRBJ2-2	TRBD1	many	CAILTGEGGELFF	TGTGCCATCTTAACAGGGGAAGGCGGGGAGCTGTTTTTT